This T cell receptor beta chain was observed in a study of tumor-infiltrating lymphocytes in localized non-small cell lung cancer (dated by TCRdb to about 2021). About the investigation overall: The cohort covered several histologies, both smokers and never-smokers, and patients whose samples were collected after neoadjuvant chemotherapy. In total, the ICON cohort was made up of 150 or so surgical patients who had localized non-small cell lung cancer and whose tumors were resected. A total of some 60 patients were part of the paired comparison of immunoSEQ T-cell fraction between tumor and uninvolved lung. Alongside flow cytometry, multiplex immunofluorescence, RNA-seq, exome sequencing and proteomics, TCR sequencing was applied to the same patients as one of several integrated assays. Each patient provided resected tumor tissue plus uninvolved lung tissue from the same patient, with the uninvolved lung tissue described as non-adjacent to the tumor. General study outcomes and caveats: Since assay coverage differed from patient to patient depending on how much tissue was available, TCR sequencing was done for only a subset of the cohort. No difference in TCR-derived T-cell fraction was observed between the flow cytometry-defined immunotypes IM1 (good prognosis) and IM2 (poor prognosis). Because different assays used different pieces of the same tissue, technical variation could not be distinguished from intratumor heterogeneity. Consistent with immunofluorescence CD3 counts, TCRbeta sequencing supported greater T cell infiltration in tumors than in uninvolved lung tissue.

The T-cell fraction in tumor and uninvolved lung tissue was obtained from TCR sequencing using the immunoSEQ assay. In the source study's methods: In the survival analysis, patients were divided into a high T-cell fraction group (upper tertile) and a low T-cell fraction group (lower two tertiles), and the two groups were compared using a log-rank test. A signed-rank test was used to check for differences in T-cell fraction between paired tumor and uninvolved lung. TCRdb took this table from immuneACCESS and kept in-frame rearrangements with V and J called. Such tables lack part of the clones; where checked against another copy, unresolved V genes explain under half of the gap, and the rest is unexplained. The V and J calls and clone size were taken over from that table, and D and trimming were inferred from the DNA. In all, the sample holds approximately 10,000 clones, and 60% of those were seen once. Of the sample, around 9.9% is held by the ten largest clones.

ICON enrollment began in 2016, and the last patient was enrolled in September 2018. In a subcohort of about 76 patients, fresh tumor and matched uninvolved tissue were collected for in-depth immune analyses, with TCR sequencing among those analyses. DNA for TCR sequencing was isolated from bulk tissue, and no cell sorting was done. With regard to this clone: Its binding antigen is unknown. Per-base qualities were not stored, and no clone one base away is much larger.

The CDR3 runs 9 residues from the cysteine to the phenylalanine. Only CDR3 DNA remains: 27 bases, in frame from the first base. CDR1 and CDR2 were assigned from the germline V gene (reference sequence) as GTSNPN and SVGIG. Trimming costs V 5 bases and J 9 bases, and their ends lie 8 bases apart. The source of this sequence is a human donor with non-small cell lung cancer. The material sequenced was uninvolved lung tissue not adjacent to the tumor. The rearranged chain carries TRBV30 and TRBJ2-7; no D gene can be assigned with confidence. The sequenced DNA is TGTGCCTGGCCTTGGGGGCAGTACTTC. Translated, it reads CAWPWGQYF.